These 22 T cell receptor beta chains came from one sample sequenced in a study of cytomegalovirus exposure and HLA in healthy donors. This PCR relied on a set of 60 Vbeta primers and 13 Jbeta primers. Only in-frame clones appear in the TCRdb table, and some are missing; sequencing was by immunoSEQ multiplex PCR. The sample records 80,000 to 130,000 clones, 60% to 80% being singletons. What was sequenced was PBMCs. The receptors were gathered from a woman under 30 in good health and CMV-seropositive.

The chain joins TRBV28 to TRBJ1-1, with TRBD1 as a possible D gene (6 bases). The CDR3 sequence is 14 residues long. Germline values: CDR1 MDHEN, CDR2 SYDVKM. Trimming shortened V by 3 bases and J by 4 bases, and 12 bases separated the two germline ends. The CDR3 nucleotides read TGTGCCAGCAGTTTGGGGGGGGCAGGCACTGAAGCTTTCTTT. Translating it yields CASSLGGAGTEAFF.

The chain recombines TRBV5-1 with TRBJ2-1; weak D call: TRBD1 (5 bases). CDR1 SGHRS and CDR2 YFSETQ come from the germline V gene. V lost 1 base to trimming and J lost 0 bases, with 11 bases between them. This CDR3 is built from 16 residues. The CDR3 sequence is CASSLTRASSYNEQFF. Written as DNA, the CDR3 is TGCGCCAGCAGCTTGACCAGGGCCTCCTCCTACAATGAGCAGTTCTTC.

This rearrangement joins TRBV7-2 to TRBJ2-3; D call uncertain. The ends were cut back, 5 bases at V and 4 bases at J, with 13 bases in the middle. This CDR3 contains 14 residues. CDR1 and CDR2 from the germline V gene are SGHTA and FQGNSA. CDR3 region: CASSPGFTPDTQYF. DNA for the CDR3: TGTGCCAGCAGCCCCGGGTTCACCCCAGATACGCAGTATTTT.

This sequence joins TRBV7-9 and TRBJ1-5, with TRBD1 matching 7 bases. Germline V gene sequence: CDR1 SEHNR, CDR2 FQNEAQ (reference sequence). V gave up 3 bases and J gave up 7 bases; unmatched junction bases: 6. The CDR3 is 14 residues long. CDR3 loop: CASSLEGAHQPQHF. The CDR3 DNA reads TGTGCCAGCAGCTTGGAGGGGGCTCACCAGCCCCAGCATTTT.

The CDR3 protein is CASSFPPGLLNTGELFF. The CDR3 DNA reads TGTGCCAGCAGTTTCCCCCCGGGACTACTCAACACCGGGGAGCTGTTTTTT. The V call is TRBV28, the J call TRBJ2-2; 7 positions match TRBD2. The V gene's germline CDR1 is MDHEN and CDR2 SYDVKM. V lost 3 bases, J lost 2 bases, and 9 bases stayed unmatched. The CDR3 is made up of 17 amino acids.

This clone occurred a few times. V is TRBV7-3 and J is TRBJ1-3; tentative D call: TRBD1 (5 bases). CDR1 is SGHTA and CDR2 is FQGTGA in the germline V gene. V lost 2 bases and J 0 bases, leaving 8 bases between the germline ends. This CDR3 comprises 15 residues. Written as DNA, the CDR3 is TGTGCCAGCAGCTTAGGGGCAGCCTCTGGAAACACCATATATTTT. This codes for CASSLGAASGNTIYF.

The V call is TRBV29-1, the J call TRBJ2-2; tentative D call: TRBD1 (6 bases). V lost 4 bases and J lost 0, with 15 bases in between. The CDR3 length is 16 residues. Germline V lookup: CDR1 SQVTM, CDR2 ANQGSEA. The CDR3 here is CSVATGLTANTGELFF. The CDR3 DNA sequence: TGCAGCGTTGCGACAGGACTCACAGCGAACACCGGGGAGCTGTTTTTT.

The chain carries TRBV11-3 and TRBJ2-5, with D tentatively TRBD2 (6 bases). V gave up 3 bases and J gave up 2 bases, with 10 bases separating them. The length of the CDR3 is 14 residues. The germline gives CDR1 SGHNT, CDR2 YENEEA. The CDR3 DNA follows: TGTGCCAGCAGCTTGAGCGGGCCACAAGAGACCCAGTACTTC. It codes for CASSLSGPQETQYF.

The chain recombines TRBV6-1 with TRBJ2-7; TRBD2 matches at 9 bases. The CDR3 spans 15 residues. The germline V gene has CDR1 MNHNS and CDR2 SASEGT. With 7 bases clipped from V and 1 base from J, the junction kept 8 bases outside the gene matches. CDR3 nucleotide sequence: TGTGCCAGCACCACAGCGGGAGGCGGTTCCTACGAGCAGTACTTC. It is translated as CASTTAGGGSYEQYF.

The V and J genes are TRBV27 and TRBJ1-5; D is possibly TRBD1 (6 bases). Germline assignment: CDR1 MNHEY and CDR2 SMNVEV (reference sequence). The CDR3 sequence is 15 residues long. Trimming shortened V by 4 bases and J by 7 bases, and 17 bases separated the two germline ends. CDR3 nucleotides: TGTGCCAGCAGTTCCCCCGACAGGTTAGGCCAGCCCCAGCATTTT. Translating gives CASSSPDRLGQPQHF.

In its sample, this clone was seen a few times. The chain has TRBV4-3 and TRBJ2-2; D gene uncertain. This CDR3 has 17 amino acids. Trimming left V 0 bases short and J 0 bases short, with 11 bases between. Germline-derived CDR1 and CDR2 are LGHNA and YSLEER. The DNA of the CDR3 is TGCGCCAGCAGCCAAGATTTCGCAGGTCCGAACACCGGGGAGCTGTTTTTT. Amino acids: CASSQDFAGPNTGELFF.

This clone was recorded a few times. This sequence joins TRBV7-9 and TRBJ2-7, with 11 bases matching TRBD2. The CDR3 loop spans 16 amino acids. Per the germline V gene, CDR1 is SEHNR and CDR2 is FQNEAQ (reference sequence). With 5 bases clipped from V and 3 bases from J, the junction kept 9 bases outside the gene matches. The CDR3 DNA reads as TGTGCCAGCAGCCGGGTCCAGCTAGCGGGAGGCTACGAGCAGTACTTC. Residues: CASSRVQLAGGYEQYF.

This chain uses TRBV4-1 with TRBJ2-5, with TRBD2 identical over 8 bases. The germline V gene encodes CDR1 MGHRA and CDR2 YSYEKL. Unmatched junction bases numbered 4, after V lost 5 bases and J lost 5 bases. CDR3 size: 13 residues. CDR3: CASSIAGSETQYF. CDR3 bases: TGCGCCAGCAGCATAGCGGGGTCGGAGACCCAGTACTTC.

This chain connects TRBV7-9 to TRBJ2-7, with 9 bases that match TRBD1. The CDR3 contains 14 residues. V was pared by 1 base and J by 3 bases, with 1 base of the junction left unmatched. The germline V gene has CDR1 SEHNR and CDR2 FQNEAQ (reference sequence). CDR3 sequence: CASSLVDRGYEQYF. DNA of the CDR3: TGTGCCAGCAGCTTAGTGGACAGGGGCTACGAGCAGTACTTC.

CDR3 protein: CASRGDSQETQYF. The CDR3 region has the DNA TGTGCCAGCAGGGGGGACAGCCAAGAGACCCAGTACTTC. The chain joins TRBV2 to TRBJ2-5; 7 nucleotides line up with TRBD1. V gave up 6 bases and J gave up 1 base; unmatched junction bases: 2. CDR1 is SNHLY and CDR2 is FYNNEI in the germline V gene. The CDR3 spans 13 residues.

The gene calls are TRBV9 and TRBJ2-5; 9 bases are a match to TRBD2. Germline V CDR1 and CDR2: SGDLS, YYNGEE. This CDR3 has 16 amino acids. Losses at the gene ends were 3 bases for V and 1 base for J; bases not matched to a gene: 7. Written as DNA, the CDR3 is TGTGCCAGCAGCGCCTATAGCGGGAGAAGCCAAGAGACCCAGTACTTC. Translation: CASSAYSGRSQETQYF.

The chain links TRBV18 to TRBJ1-4; 7 bases map to TRBD1. CDR1 and CDR2 (germline): KGHSH, LQKENI. The CDR3 length is 14 residues. After removal of 3 bases from V and 8 bases from J, the junction contained 6 bases not matched to a gene. The CDR3 coding sequence is TGTGCCAGCTCACCCGACAGGGTAGAAGAAAAACTGTTTTTT. It is translated as CASSPDRVEEKLFF.

This clone came up once. The chain has TRBV28 and TRBJ1-2; 10 bases fit TRBD1. The CDR3 length is 15 residues. The germline V gene has CDR1 MDHEN and CDR2 SYDVKM. V shed 3 bases and J 6 bases; nucleotides not matched to a gene: 7. The CDR3 protein is CASSFRGGQGNGYTF. The CDR3 DNA reads as TGTGCCAGCAGTTTCCGAGGGGGACAGGGGAATGGCTACACCTTC.

CDR3 in DNA: TGTGCCAGCAGTGGACAGCCACAAGAGACCCAGTACTTC. Translated, it gives CASSGQPQETQYF. V and J are TRBV6-1 and TRBJ2-5; D is possibly TRBD1 (5 bases). This CDR3 is built from 13 residues. The germline V gene encodes CDR1 MNHNS and CDR2 SASEGT. The V end lost 4 bases, the J end lost 2 bases, and 8 bases lay between the germline ends.

V and J are TRBV7-3 and TRBJ2-1; 7 bases are shared with TRBD2. CDR3 size: 14 residues. Germline V gives CDR1 SGHTA, CDR2 FQGTGA. V shed 6 bases and J 3 bases; nucleotides not matched to a gene: 5. The CDR3 reads CASSLAEGYNEQFF. CDR3 nucleotides: TGTGCCAGCAGTCTAGCGGAGGGCTACAATGAGCAGTTCTTC.

The chain recombines TRBV4-3 with TRBJ1-1; D may be TRBD1 (6 bases). The germline V and J ends were trimmed by 2 bases and 11 bases, with 18 bases remaining between them. CDR1 and CDR2 (germline): LGHNA, YSLEER. The CDR3 loop spans 14 amino acids. The CDR3 loop is CASSQQGTLSSAFF. The CDR3, as DNA: TGCGCCAGCAGCCAACAGGGGACCCTATCGTCGGCTTTCTTT.

V and J are TRBV14 and TRBJ2-5; 7 positions match TRBD2. The CDR3 contains 18 residues. The germline CDR1 and CDR2 sequences are SGHDN and FVKESK. With 4 bases clipped from V and 4 bases from J, the junction kept 18 bases outside the gene matches. CDR3 residues: CASSRALLQGGPRETQYF. DNA of the CDR3: TGTGCCAGCAGCCGAGCTCTTTTGCAGGGAGGGCCCCGAGAGACCCAGTACTTC.